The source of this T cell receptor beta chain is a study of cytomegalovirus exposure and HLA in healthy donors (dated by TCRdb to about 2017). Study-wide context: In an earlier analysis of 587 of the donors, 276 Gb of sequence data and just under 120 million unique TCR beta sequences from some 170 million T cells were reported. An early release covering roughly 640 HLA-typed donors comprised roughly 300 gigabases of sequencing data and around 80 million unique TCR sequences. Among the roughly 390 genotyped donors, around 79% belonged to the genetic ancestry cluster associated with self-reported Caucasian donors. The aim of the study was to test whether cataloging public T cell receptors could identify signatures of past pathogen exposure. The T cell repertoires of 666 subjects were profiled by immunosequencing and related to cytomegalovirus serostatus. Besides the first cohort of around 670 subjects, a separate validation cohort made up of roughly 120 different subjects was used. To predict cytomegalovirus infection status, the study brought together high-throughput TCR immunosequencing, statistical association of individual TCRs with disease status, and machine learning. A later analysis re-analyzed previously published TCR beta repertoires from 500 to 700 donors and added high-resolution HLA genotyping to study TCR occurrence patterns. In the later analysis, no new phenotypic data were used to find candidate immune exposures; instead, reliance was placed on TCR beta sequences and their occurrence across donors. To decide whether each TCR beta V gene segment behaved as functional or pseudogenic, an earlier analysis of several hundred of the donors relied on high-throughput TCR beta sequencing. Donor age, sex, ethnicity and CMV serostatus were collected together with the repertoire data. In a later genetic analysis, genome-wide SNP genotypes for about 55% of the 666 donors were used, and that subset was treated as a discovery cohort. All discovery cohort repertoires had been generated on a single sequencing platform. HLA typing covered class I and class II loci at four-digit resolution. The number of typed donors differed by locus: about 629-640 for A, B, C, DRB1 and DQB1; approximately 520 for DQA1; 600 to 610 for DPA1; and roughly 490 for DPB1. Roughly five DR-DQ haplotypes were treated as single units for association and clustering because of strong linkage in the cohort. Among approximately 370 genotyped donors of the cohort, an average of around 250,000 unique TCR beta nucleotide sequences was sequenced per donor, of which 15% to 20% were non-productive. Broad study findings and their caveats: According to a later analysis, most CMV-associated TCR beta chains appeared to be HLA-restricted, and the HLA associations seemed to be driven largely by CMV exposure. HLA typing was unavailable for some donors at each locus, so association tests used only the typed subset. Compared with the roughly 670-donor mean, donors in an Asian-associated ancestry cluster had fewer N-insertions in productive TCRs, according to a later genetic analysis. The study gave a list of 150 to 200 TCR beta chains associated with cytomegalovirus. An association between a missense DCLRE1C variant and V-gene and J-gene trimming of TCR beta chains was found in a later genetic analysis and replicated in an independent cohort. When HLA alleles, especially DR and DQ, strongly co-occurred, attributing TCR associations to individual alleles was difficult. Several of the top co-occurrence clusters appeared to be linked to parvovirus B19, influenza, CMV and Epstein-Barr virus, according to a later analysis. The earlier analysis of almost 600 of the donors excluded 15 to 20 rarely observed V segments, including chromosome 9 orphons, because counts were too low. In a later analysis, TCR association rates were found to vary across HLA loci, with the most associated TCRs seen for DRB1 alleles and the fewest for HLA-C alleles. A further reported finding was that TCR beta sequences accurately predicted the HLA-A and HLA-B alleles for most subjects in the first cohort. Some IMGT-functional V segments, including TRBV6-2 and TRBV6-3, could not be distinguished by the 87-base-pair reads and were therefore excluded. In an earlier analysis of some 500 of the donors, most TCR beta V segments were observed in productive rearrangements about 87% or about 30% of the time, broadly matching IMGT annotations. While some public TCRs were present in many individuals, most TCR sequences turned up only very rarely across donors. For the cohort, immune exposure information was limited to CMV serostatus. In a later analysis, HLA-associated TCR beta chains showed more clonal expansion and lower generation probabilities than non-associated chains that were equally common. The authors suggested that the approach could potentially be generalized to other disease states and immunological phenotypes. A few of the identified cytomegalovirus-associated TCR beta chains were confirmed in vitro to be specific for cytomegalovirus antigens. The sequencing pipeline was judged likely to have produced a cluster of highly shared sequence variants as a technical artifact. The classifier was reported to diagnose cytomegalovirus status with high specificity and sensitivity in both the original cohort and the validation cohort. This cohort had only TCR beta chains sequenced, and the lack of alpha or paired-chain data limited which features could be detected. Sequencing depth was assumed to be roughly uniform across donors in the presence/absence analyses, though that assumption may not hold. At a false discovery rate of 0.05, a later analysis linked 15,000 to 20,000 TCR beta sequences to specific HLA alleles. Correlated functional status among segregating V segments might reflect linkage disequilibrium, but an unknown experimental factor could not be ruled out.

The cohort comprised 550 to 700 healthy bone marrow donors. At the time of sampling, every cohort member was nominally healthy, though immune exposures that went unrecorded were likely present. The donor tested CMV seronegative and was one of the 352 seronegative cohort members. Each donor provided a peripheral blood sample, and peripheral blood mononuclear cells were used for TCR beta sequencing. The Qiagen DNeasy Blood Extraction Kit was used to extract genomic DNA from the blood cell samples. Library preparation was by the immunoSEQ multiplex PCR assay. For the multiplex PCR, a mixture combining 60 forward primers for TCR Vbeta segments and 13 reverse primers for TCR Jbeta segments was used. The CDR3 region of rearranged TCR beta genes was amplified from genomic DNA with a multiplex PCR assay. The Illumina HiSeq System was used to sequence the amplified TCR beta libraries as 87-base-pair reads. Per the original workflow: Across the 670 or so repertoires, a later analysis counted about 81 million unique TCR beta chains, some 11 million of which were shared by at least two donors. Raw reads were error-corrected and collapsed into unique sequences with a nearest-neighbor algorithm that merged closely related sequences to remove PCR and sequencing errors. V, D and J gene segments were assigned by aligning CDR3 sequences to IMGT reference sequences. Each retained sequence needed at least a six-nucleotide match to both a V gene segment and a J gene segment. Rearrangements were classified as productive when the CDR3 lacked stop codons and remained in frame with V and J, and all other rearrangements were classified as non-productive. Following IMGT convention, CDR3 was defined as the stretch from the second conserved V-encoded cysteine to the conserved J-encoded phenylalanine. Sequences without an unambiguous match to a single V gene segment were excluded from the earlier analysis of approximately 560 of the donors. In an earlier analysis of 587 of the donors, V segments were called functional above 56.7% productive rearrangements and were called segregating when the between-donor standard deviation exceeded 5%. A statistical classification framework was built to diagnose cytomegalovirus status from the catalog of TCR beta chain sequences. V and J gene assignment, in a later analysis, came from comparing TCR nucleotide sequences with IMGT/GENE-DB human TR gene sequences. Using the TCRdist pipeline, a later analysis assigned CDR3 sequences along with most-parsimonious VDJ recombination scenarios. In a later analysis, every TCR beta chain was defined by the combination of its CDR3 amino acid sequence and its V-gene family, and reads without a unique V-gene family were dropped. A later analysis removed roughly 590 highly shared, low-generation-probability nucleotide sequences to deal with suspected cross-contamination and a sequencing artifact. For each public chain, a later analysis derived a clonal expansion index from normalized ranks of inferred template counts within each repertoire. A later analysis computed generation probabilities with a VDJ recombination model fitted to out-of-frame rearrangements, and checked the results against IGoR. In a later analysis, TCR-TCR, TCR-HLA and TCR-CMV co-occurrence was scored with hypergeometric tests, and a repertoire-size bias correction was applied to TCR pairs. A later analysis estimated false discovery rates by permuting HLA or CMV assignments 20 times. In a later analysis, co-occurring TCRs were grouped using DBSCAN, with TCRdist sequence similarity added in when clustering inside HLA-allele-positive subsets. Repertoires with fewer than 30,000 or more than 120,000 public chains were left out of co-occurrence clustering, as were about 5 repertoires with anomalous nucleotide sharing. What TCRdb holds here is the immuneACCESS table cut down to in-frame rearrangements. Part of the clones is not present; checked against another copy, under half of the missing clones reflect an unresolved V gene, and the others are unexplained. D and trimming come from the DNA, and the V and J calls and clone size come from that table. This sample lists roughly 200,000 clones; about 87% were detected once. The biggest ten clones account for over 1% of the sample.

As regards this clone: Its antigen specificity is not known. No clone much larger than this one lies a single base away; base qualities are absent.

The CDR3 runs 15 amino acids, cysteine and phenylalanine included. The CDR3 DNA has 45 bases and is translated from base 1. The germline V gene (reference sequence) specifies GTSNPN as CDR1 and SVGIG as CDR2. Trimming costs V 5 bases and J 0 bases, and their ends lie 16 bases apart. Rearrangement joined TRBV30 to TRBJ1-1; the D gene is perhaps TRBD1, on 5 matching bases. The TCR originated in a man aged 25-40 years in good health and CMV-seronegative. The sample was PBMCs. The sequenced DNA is TGTGCCTGGGTCCACCCGGGACTAATGAACACTGAAGCTTTCTTT. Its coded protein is CAWVHPGLMNTEAFF.